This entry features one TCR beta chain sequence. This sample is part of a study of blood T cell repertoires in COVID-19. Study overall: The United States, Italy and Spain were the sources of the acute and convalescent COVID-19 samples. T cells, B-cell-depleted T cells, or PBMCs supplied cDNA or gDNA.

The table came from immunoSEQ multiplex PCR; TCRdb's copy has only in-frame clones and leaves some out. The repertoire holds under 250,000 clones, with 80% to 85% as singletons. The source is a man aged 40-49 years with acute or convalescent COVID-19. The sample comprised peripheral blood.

Here the CDR3 DNA reads TGTGCCAGCAGCCCCCAGGGGGCTGGCACTGAAGCTTTCTTT. This codes for CASSPQGAGTEAFF. This chain connects TRBV7-3 to TRBJ1-1; TRBD1 matches at 8 bases. The CDR3 loop spans 14 amino acids. V lost 5 bases, J lost 4 bases, and 6 bases stayed unmatched. The V gene's germline CDR1 is SGHTA and CDR2 FQGTGA.